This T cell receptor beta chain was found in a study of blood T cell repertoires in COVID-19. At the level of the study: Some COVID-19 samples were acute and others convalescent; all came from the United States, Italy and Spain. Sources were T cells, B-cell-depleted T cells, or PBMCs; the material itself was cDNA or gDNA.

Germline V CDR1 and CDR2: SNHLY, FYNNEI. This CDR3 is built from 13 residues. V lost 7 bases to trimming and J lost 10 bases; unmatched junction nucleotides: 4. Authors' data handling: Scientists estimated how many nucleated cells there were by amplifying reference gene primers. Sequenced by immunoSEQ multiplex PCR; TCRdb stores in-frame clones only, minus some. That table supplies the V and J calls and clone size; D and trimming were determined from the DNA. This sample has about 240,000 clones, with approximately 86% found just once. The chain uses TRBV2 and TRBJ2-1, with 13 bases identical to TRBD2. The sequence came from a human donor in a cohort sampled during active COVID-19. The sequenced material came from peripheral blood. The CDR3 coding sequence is TGTGCCAGCATCGGACTAGCGGGAGTAGAGCAGTTCTTC. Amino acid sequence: CASIGLAGVEQFF.